Sequencing of this TCR beta chain was carried out in a study of vaccination effects on CD4 cells after COVID-19. Whole-study findings and limits: Clones from infection and from vaccination both contracted markedly late after vaccination.

Looked up from germline, CDR1 is MDHEN and CDR2 is SYDVKM. The CDR3 extends over 14 amino acids. V lost 6 bases to trimming and J lost 6 bases; unmatched junction nucleotides: 5. In the ViraFEST assay, antigen-specific CD4+ clonotypes were identified by expansion after peptide-pool stimulation. Cultured cells yielded isolated CD4+ T cells after approximately nine days. Here immunoSEQ multiplex PCR was the method, and the copy in TCRdb shows in-frame clones only, minus some. In the table there are about 79,000 clones, about 70% of which are singletons. With regard to this clone: Its specificity is unknown.

The chain is built from TRBV28 and TRBJ1-6; 7 nucleotides align to TRBD1. This TCR derives from a human donor who received a COVID-19 vaccine. The sample was CD4+ T cells from PBMCs cultured with HCoV-229E spike peptides, taken before COVID-19 vaccination. The CDR3 DNA follows: TGTGCCAGCAGCTCGACAGGGTCTAATTCACCCCTCCACTTT. Encoded protein: CASSSTGSNSPLHF. Full variable domain (outside the CDR3, taken from reference TRBV28 and TRBJ1-6): DVKVTQSSRYLVKRTGEKVFLECVQDMDHENMFWYRQDPGLGLRLIYFSYDVKMKEKGDIPEGYSVSREKKERFSLILESASTNQTSMYLCASSSTGSNSPLHFGNGTRLTVT.